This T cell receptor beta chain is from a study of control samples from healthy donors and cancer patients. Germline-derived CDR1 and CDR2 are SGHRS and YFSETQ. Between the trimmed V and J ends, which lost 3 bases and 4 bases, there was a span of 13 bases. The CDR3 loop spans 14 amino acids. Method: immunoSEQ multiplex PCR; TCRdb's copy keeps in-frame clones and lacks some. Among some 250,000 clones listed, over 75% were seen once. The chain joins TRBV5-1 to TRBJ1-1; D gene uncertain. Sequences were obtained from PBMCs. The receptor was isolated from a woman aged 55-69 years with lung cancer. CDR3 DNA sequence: TGCGCCAGCAGCTCGGTGGCGCGGAGCACTGAAGCTTTCTTT. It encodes CASSSVARSTEAFF.